These 21 T cell receptor beta chains originate from one sample sequenced in a study of blood T cells in healthy people across ages. Through a sample-barcoded 5' primer and a J-beta primer mix, a second PCR was run for roughly 7 to 11 cycles. One entry per CDR3 protein, called by TCRdb with MiXCR from the 5' RACE reads. Of about 570,000 distinct CDR3 sequences listed, 25% to 30% are singletons. Sequenced sample: blood. The source is a woman in her seventies in good health.

There are a few counts of this clonotype. The J gene is TRBJ2-5, the V gene TRBV20-1; 7 bases fit TRBD1. V lost 4 bases, J lost 5 bases, and 7 bases stayed unmatched. The CDR3 runs 13 residues. From germline, CDR1 is DFQATT and CDR2 SNEGSKA (reference sequence). CDR3 amino acids: CSATPDRAETQYF. CDR3 in DNA: TGCAGTGCTACCCCAGACAGGGCGGAGACCCAGTACTTC.

The table lists this clonotype with a few counts. The V call is TRBV20-1, the J call TRBJ2-3; the D gene is possibly TRBD2 (6 bases). From germline, CDR1 is DFQATT and CDR2 SNEGSKA (reference sequence). CDR3 length: 14 amino acids. V lost 1 base, J lost 3 bases, and 11 bases lay in between. CDR3 nucleotides: TGCAGTGCTAGAGGGAAACGGGGGACAGATACGCAGTATTTT. It specifies CSARGKRGTDTQYF.

The V call is TRBV4-3, the J call TRBJ2-2; D is unclear. V was clipped by 0 bases and J by 5 bases, with 16 bases between them. This CDR3 has 17 residues. Germline V gives CDR1 LGHNA, CDR2 YSLEER. CDR3 protein: CASSQDLVPLGTGELFF. CDR3 in DNA: TGCGCCAGCAGCCAAGATCTCGTCCCTCTAGGTACCGGGGAGCTGTTTTTT.

As to this clonotype: The germline gene is not matched at one end of the junction; a read error may be the cause. The chain employs TRBV2 and TRBJ2-1; the D gene is possibly TRBD1 (5 bases). Judging by the DNA end, TRBJ2-5 fits better; the J call may be wrong. Germline V gene data show CDR1 as SNHLY and CDR2 as FYNNEI. CDR3 length: 14 residues. In DNA form, the CDR3 reads TGTGTCAGCAGTGTTCAGGGTGTGAAAGAGACCCAGTACTTC. It codes for CVSSVQGVKETQYF.

This clonotype was observed at least ten times. The chain recombines TRBV15 with TRBJ1-4, with 9 bases aligning to TRBD1. V lost 2 bases and J lost 5; bases outside the gene matches: 3. This CDR3 has 15 residues. CDR1 and CDR2 from the germline V gene are LNHNV and YYDKDF (reference sequence). The DNA of the CDR3 is TGTGCCACCAGCAGAATACAGGGGGCGAATGAAAAACTGTTTTTT. Its protein product is CATSRIQGANEKLFF. The variable domain in full, completed from reference TRBV15 and TRBJ1-4, reads DAMVIQNPRYQVTQFGKPVTLSCSQTLNHNVMYWYQQKSSQAPKLLFHYYDKDFNNEADTPDNFQSRRPNTSFCFLDIRSPGLGDTAMYLCATSRIQGANEKLFFGSGTQLSVL.

Only a few counts were recorded for this clonotype. The CDR3 reads CASSLGRGPINEQFF. DNA of the CDR3: TGCGCCAGCAGCTTAGGGCGGGGCCCAATCAATGAGCAGTTCTTC. The chain employs TRBV5-1 and TRBJ2-1, with D tentatively TRBD2 (6 bases). CDR1 is SGHRS, CDR2 YFSETQ, per germline. The CDR3 spans 15 residues. The ends were cut back, 2 bases at V and 6 bases at J, with 15 bases in the middle.

The chain employs TRBV7-2 and TRBJ1-2; 9 nucleotides align to TRBD1. This CDR3 has 14 residues. Germline lookup yields CDR1 SGHTA and CDR2 FQGNSA. With 3 bases clipped from V and 5 bases from J, the junction kept 4 bases outside the gene matches. CDR3 DNA: TGTGCCAGCAGCTTCGGGACAGGGTCTTATGGCTACACCTTC. Its protein is CASSFGTGSYGYTF.

The chain links TRBV20-1 to TRBJ2-5; 8 positions agree with TRBD2. This CDR3 is built from 15 residues. Looked up from germline, CDR1 is DFQATT and CDR2 is SNEGSKA (reference sequence). Trimming at V came to 0 bases and at J to 5 bases, leaving 8 bases not matched to a gene. The CDR3 loop is CSARDESGGRETQYF. The CDR3 bases are TGCAGTGCTAGAGATGAGTCGGGGGGGAGGGAGACCCAGTACTTC.

The chain is built from TRBV10-3 and TRBJ2-4; a possible D gene is TRBD1 (5 bases). This CDR3 is 13 amino acids long. The V and J ends lost 6 bases and 7 bases respectively, with 13 bases between them. Germline CDR1 ENHRY, CDR2 SYGVKD. The CDR3: CAISLGSGNIQYF. The DNA for the CDR3 is TGTGCCATCAGCCTCGGATCAGGGAACATTCAGTACTTC.

This chain connects TRBV9 to TRBJ1-4; D is perhaps TRBD1 (5 bases). Germline CDR1 SGDLS, CDR2 YYNGEE. The CDR3 totals 14 residues. Trimming took off 2 bases at V and 4 bases at J, with 9 bases between the two ends. The CDR3 sequence is CASSVGTDNEKLFF. The DNA of the CDR3 is TGTGCCAGCAGCGTTGGGACGGATAATGAAAAACTGTTTTTT. Supplemented by reference TRBV9 and TRBJ1-4, the full variable domain reads DSGVTQTPKHLITATGQRVTLRCSPRSGDLSVYWYQQSLDQGLQFLIQYYNGEERAKGNILERFSAQQFPDLHSELNLSSLELGDSALYFCASSVGTDNEKLFFGSGTQLSVL.

This clonotype has just a few counts. CDR3: CASEGSRAETQYF. DNA of the CDR3: TGTGCCAGCGAGGGGTCAAGGGCAGAGACCCAGTACTTC. This sequence joins TRBV7-9 and TRBJ2-5; D may correspond to TRBD1 or TRBD2 (5 bases each). The CDR3 sequence is 13 residues long. Trimming took off 8 bases at V and 4 bases at J, with 14 bases between the two ends. Germline CDR1 reads SEHNR; CDR2 reads FQNEAQ (reference sequence).

CDR3 protein: CASSLEVAVTDTQYF. In DNA form, the CDR3 reads TGTGCCAGCAGCTTAGAGGTTGCAGTCACAGATACGCAGTATTTT. This chain connects TRBV7-2 to TRBJ2-3; D is unclear. Germline V gene lookup returns CDR1 SGHTA and CDR2 FQGNSA. This CDR3 comprises 15 residues. Trimming left V 1 base short and J 2 bases short, with 10 bases between. Together with reference TRBV7-2 and TRBJ2-3, the CDR3 gives the full variable domain: GAGVSQSPSNKVTEKGKDVELRCDPISGHTALYWYRQSLGQGLEFLIYFQGNSAPDKSGLPSDRFSAERTGGSVSTLTIQRTQQEDSAVYLCASSLEVAVTDTQYFGPGTRLTVL.

This clonotype appeared a few times. The CDR3 DNA follows: TGTGCCAGCAGCCAAATTTCAGGGCTCTCCTACGAGCAGTACTTC. It yields the protein CASSQISGLSYEQYF. The rearrangement uses TRBV4-2 and TRBJ2-7, with TRBD1 as a possible D gene (5 bases). CDR3 length: 15 residues. The ends were cut back, 2 bases at V and 0 bases at J, with 11 bases in the middle. Germline CDR1 LGHNA, CDR2 YNFKEQ.

This clonotype was observed a few times. The chain has TRBV12-3 or TRBV12-4 and TRBJ1-3; possible D gene TRBD1, 6 bases. The CDR3 totals 15 residues. Trimming took 1 base from V and 2 from J, leaving 9 bases between them. This CDR3 reads CASSLGGAPGNTIYF. The CDR3 DNA sequence: TGTGCCAGCAGTTTAGGGGGGGCGCCTGGAAACACCATATATTTT.

This clonotype appeared many times. The V call is TRBV5-1, the J call TRBJ1-1; unclear D gene. Trimming cost V 0 bases and J 1 base, with 7 bases left between them. The CDR3 sequence is 14 residues long. Germline V gives CDR1 SGHRS, CDR2 YFSETQ. CDR3 in amino acids: CASSLGQKNTEAFF. CDR3 nucleotides: TGCGCCAGCAGCTTGGGGCAGAAGAACACTGAAGCTTTCTTT.

The CDR3 sequence is CASRNEGKETQYF. The CDR3 bases are TGTGCCAGCAGGAATGAGGGGAAAGAGACCCAGTACTTC. The chain employs TRBV5-6 and TRBJ2-5; either TRBD1 or TRBD2 may supply D (5 bases each). V was trimmed by 5 bases and J by 3 bases, leaving 11 bases between them. CDR1 and CDR2 from the germline V gene are SGHDT and YYEEEE. This CDR3 spans 13 amino acids.

About this clonotype: Since a much larger clone is just one base distant, this may be a read error. The rearrangement joins TRBV20-1 to TRBJ2-6; D not resolved. V was shortened by 4 bases and J by 1 base, with 2 bases between the two germline ends. The CDR3 spans 12 residues. Germline CDR1 DFQATT, CDR2 SNEGSKA (reference sequence). CDR3 residues: CSAKSGANVLTF. CDR3 sequence (DNA): TGCAGTGCTAAATCTGGGGCCAACGTCCTGACTTTC.

In its sample, this clonotype was seen a few times. The chain couples TRBV2 to TRBJ2-5; possible D gene TRBD2, 6 bases. V was trimmed by 7 bases and J by 4 bases, leaving 10 bases between them. Germline V gives CDR1 SNHLY, CDR2 FYNNEI. The CDR3 covers 12 residues. CDR3 sequence (DNA): TGTGCCAGCAAATGGGAGGCAGAGACCCAGTACTTC. Its protein product is CASKWEAETQYF.

The chain employs TRBV7-3 and TRBJ2-6; no reliable D call. The germline V and J ends were trimmed by 3 bases and 5 bases, with 8 bases remaining between them. Germline CDR1 reads SGHTA; CDR2 reads FQGTGA. The CDR3 loop spans 14 amino acids. The CDR3 spells CASSFDYRANVLTF. CDR3 DNA sequence: TGTGCCAGCAGCTTTGATTACCGGGCCAACGTCCTGACTTTC.

The chain combines TRBV7-9 with TRBJ1-4; 8 nucleotides line up with TRBD1. The V gene's germline CDR1 is SEHNR and CDR2 FQNEAQ (reference sequence). This CDR3 is 16 amino acids long. After removal of 5 bases from V and 10 bases from J, the junction contained 15 bases not matched to a gene. The CDR3 DNA reads TGTGCCAGCAGCACACCGGGACAGGCCGGGCGTGGAAAACTGTTTTTT. Translation gives CASSTPGQAGRGKLFF.

V gene TRBV5-1 combines with J gene TRBJ2-3; either TRBD1 or TRBD2 may supply D (5 bases each). This CDR3 has 16 residues. From germline, CDR1 is SGHRS and CDR2 YFSETQ. Trimming removed 2 bases from V and 2 bases from J, with 15 bases in between. For the CDR3, the DNA is TGCGCCAGCAGCTTCGGGGCTAACCAGGCCACAGATACGCAGTATTTT. This sequence encodes CASSFGANQATDTQYF. Complete variable domain (other parts from reference TRBV5-1 and TRBJ2-3): KAGVTQTPRYLIKTRGQQVTLSCSPISGHRSVSWYQQTPGQGLQFLFEYFSETQRNKGNFPGRFSGRQFSNSRSEMNVSTLELGDSALYLCASSFGANQATDTQYFGPGTRLTVL.